These 24 T cell receptor beta chains share one sample of origin, sequenced in a study of low-dose radiotherapy and immunotherapy resistance in tumors (dated by TCRdb to 2022 to 2024). TCRdb lists the instrument as Illumina HiSeq 2500. Superscript III and a set of TRAV- and TRBV-specific primers were used to synthesize first-strand cDNA, so that both TCRalpha and TCRbeta chains were covered. TCRs were amplified for about 20 PCR cycles with Phusion, using a constant-region primer paired with the adapter attached to the V primers. The raw public data were reprocessed by TCRdb itself: fastp quality trimming at Q25, MiXCR clonotype calling, in-frame beta chains only. Here each entry gathers all rows of one CDR3 protein and keeps the most common genes and DNA. The sample table contains 60,000 or so distinct CDR3 sequences; only one count was recorded for about a quarter of them. The ten largest clones add up to 6% to 7% of the sample.

The time point label, as the study defines it: before trial treatment. The sample here was PBMCs, taken before treatment. The receptors originated from a male donor with rectosigmoid adenocarcinoma.

This clonotype was seen ten or more times. The genes are TRBV27 and TRBJ2-1; 8 nucleotides align to TRBD2. CDR3 length: 15 amino acids. The V and J ends lost 4 bases and 8 bases, in that order; junction bases with no gene match: 10. Germline CDR1 reads MNHEY; CDR2 reads SMNVEV (reference sequence). The CDR3 here is CASSSSGTRMDEQFF. CDR3 sequence (DNA): TGTGCCAGCAGTTCCTCCGGGACTAGGATGGATGAGCAGTTCTTC.

For this clonotype: A far larger clone is a single base away, which makes a read error likely. CDR3 bases: TGTGCCACCAGTGAGCTCCCTTGGGAGGGGAGAGATCAGCCCCAGCATTTT. Its translation is CATSELPWEGRDQPQHF. The chain joins TRBV6-1 to TRBJ1-5; tentatively, D is TRBD1 (5 bases). The V gene's germline CDR1 is MNHNS and CDR2 SASEGT. The CDR3 length is 17 residues.

This clonotype has at least ten counts. The CDR3 DNA reads as TGTGCCAGCACCATAGACCCAGCGAGGGAGGGGGCAGGTGGCTACACCTTC. It translates to CASTIDPAREGAGGYTF. This rearrangement joins TRBV7-2 to TRBJ1-2, with 7 bases that match TRBD1. This CDR3 contains 17 residues. Germline CDR1 and CDR2: SGHTA and FQGNSA. After removal of 7 bases from V and 7 bases from J, the junction contained 21 bases not matched to a gene.

This clonotype was seen many times. The chain recombines TRBV5-1 with TRBJ2-3; maybe TRBD2 (5 bases). The CDR3 totals 14 residues. V was shortened by 7 bases and J by 4 bases, with 16 bases between the two germline ends. CDR1 and CDR2 (germline): SGHRS, YFSETQ. CDR3: CASGLRGPSDTQYF. CDR3 coding DNA: TGCGCCAGCGGATTACGAGGGCCGTCAGATACGCAGTATTTT.

This clonotype was seen ten or more times. The junction departs from germline at one end; a sequencing error may be responsible. The genes are TRBV27 and TRBJ2-1; 7 nucleotides line up with TRBD2. Germline CDR1 MNHEY, CDR2 SMNVEV (reference sequence). This CDR3 has 17 residues. CDR3: CATSETISGMGYNEQFF. The CDR3, as DNA: TGTGCCACCAGTGAAACCATCAGCGGGATGGGCTACAATGAGCAGTTCTTC.

Many counts were recorded for this clonotype. The chain joins TRBV2 to TRBJ2-5, with 10 bases lining up with TRBD1. The CDR3 extends over 17 amino acids. The V gene's germline CDR1 is SNHLY and CDR2 FYNNEI. V trimming: 8 bases; J trimming: 2 bases; junction bases outside the gene matches: 14. CDR3 nucleotides: TGTGCCAGCGGAGTTGACAGGGGGCGTCCCTTACAAGAGACCCAGTACTTC. Translation: CASGVDRGRPLQETQYF.

This chain connects TRBV7-2 to TRBJ2-1; TRBD1 matches at 9 bases. The CDR3 covers 15 residues. CDR1 SGHTA and CDR2 FQGNSA come from the germline V gene. Germline trimming cut 5 bases from V and 6 bases from J; bases unmatched to any gene: 8. The CDR3 coding sequence is TGTGCCAGCAGCAAGGGACAGGGTCTCCTCAATGAGCAGTTCTTC. Encoded protein: CASSKGQGLLNEQFF.

On this clonotype: A far larger clone is one base from this, pointing to a likely read error. The V call is TRBV4-2, the J call TRBJ2-5, with a tentative D call TRBD2 (6 bases). The CDR3 sequence is 17 residues long. Looked up from germline, CDR1 is LGHNA and CDR2 is YNFKEQ. Between the trimmed V and J ends, which lost 4 bases and 11 bases, there was a span of 29 bases. For the CDR3, the DNA is TGTGCCAGCAGCCTCGCGGCCGCAGCGGGCCTCTACAATGAGCAGTACTTC. It is translated as CASSLAAAAGLYNEQYF.

The chain links TRBV29-1 to TRBJ2-5, with 8 bases identical to TRBD1. There are 14 residues in the CDR3. In germline, CDR1 is SQVTM, CDR2 ANQGSEA. Germline trimming cut 5 bases from V and 7 bases from J; bases unmatched to any gene: 12. The CDR3 DNA reads TGCAGCGTTCGCATCGGACAGGGTTTCGGGACCCAGTACTTC. It specifies CSVRIGQGFGTQYF.

There are many counts of this clonotype. The V and J genes are TRBV6-6 and TRBJ2-3, with TRBD1 as a possible D gene (6 bases). Between the trimmed V and J ends, which lost 2 bases and 1 base, there was a span of 10 bases. The CDR3 spans 15 residues. Germline V lookup: CDR1 MNHNY, CDR2 SVGAGI (reference sequence). The CDR3 region is CASSYAGEGTDTQYF. CDR3 DNA sequence: TGTGCCAGCAGTTACGCAGGGGAAGGCACAGATACGCAGTATTTT.

As concerns this clonotype: The DNA is omitted, as the CDR3 cannot be located on it reliably, and the CDR3 follows TCRdb's listing. This chain links TRBV6-1 with TRBJ1-4; the table calls TRBD1, which could not be checked here. The CDR3 region is 16 residues in length, termini included. The V gene's germline CDR1 is MNHNS and CDR2 SASEGT. The CDR3 is CASSQARGRGEKLFFF.

V and J are TRBV6-8 and TRBJ2-1; TRBD1 is a possible D gene (6 bases). Germline-derived CDR1 and CDR2 are MNHGY and SAAAGT. Between the trimmed V and J ends, which lost 5 bases and 1 base, there was a span of 15 bases. CDR3 length equals 16 residues. The CDR3 protein is CASSPAGEASYNEQFF. The DNA of the CDR3 is TGTGCCAGCAGTCCGGCAGGGGAAGCTTCCTACAATGAGCAGTTCTTC.

This clonotype showed up just a few times. The chain's CDR3 is CASSQSTGPDYEQYF. The CDR3 DNA reads as TGTGCCAGCAGTCAGTCGACAGGGCCCGACTACGAGCAGTACTTC. The chain is built from TRBV6-5 and TRBJ2-7; 7 bases are a match to TRBD1. CDR1 is MNHEY and CDR2 is SVGAGI in the germline V gene. V lost 5 bases to trimming and J lost 3 bases; unmatched junction nucleotides: 10. This CDR3 is built from 15 residues.

V usage is TRBV6-2 or TRBV6-3 and J usage is TRBJ1-2; D call uncertain. In germline, CDR1 is MNHEY, CDR2 SVGEGT. V lost 5 bases to trimming and J lost 4 bases, with 8 bases between them. CDR3 length: 12 residues. CDR3 nucleotide sequence: TGTGCCAGCAGTCCTCCCGGCTATGGCTACACCTTC. Its translation is CASSPPGYGYTF.

In its sample, this clonotype was seen once. This rearrangement joins TRBV6-6 to TRBJ1-6; D unresolved. The V gene's germline CDR1 is MNHNY and CDR2 SVGAGI (reference sequence). V was cut by 7 bases and J by 1 base, with 14 bases left in between. The CDR3 runs to 16 residues. This CDR3 is CASTPIPGSYNSPLHF. DNA for the CDR3: TGTGCCAGCACCCCGATTCCAGGTTCCTATAATTCACCCCTCCACTTT.

This clonotype came up many times. The chain employs TRBV28 and TRBJ2-7; the match to TRBD2 covers 12 bases. Germline V gives CDR1 MDHEN, CDR2 SYDVKM. This CDR3 comprises 13 residues. V lost 9 bases, J lost 6 bases, and 6 bases stayed unmatched. For the CDR3, the DNA is TGTGCCAGTACCGGGACTAGCGGGCGCGAGCAGTACTTC. Translation gives CASTGTSGREQYF.

This clonotype was detected only a few times. The rearrangement joins TRBV20-1 to TRBJ1-4, with D hard to call. CDR3 length equals 15 residues. The V and J ends lost 0 bases and 3 bases respectively, with 11 bases between them. CDR1 is DFQATT and CDR2 is SNEGSKA in the germline V gene (reference sequence). The CDR3 region has the DNA TGCAGTGCTAGAGATGGAGCCCTACCTAATGAAAAACTGTTTTTT. Residues: CSARDGALPNEKLFF.

Ten or more counts support this clonotype. The chain links TRBV19 to TRBJ1-2, with a weak D call TRBD1 (5 bases). The germline gives CDR1 LNHDA, CDR2 SQIVND (reference sequence). V lost 9 bases to trimming and J lost 10 bases, with 15 bases between them. The CDR3 runs 11 residues. This chain's CDR3 is CASVEGFSYTF. The CDR3 coding sequence is TGTGCCAGCGTCGAGGGGTTCTCCTACACCTTC.

Note on this clonotype: This likely came from a read error, as a far larger clone is one base away. The V gene is TRBV6-8, the J gene TRBJ1-2; D might be TRBD1 (5 bases). CDR1 MNHGY and CDR2 SAAAGT come from the germline V gene. This CDR3 has 16 amino acids. The CDR3: CTSSPPGSQGRYGYTF. For the CDR3, the DNA is TGTACCAGCAGTCCACCCGGGTCCCAGGGAAGGTATGGCTACACCTTC.

This clonotype has just one count. The chain is built from TRBV5-4 and TRBJ2-1; 8 nucleotides agree with TRBD2. Germline values: CDR1 SGHNT, CDR2 YYREEE (reference sequence). Germline trimming cut 2 bases from V and 13 bases from J; bases unmatched to any gene: 5. The CDR3 runs to 12 residues. The chain's CDR3 is CASSLRGGHQFF. CDR3 DNA sequence: TGTGCCAGCAGCTTACGCGGGGGGCATCAGTTCTTC.

The V gene is TRBV28, the J gene TRBJ1-2; the match to TRBD1 covers 7 bases. V shed 5 bases, J shed 4 bases, and the junction held 4 bases outside the gene matches. Germline CDR1 and CDR2: MDHEN and SYDVKM. This CDR3 region has 13 residues. The CDR3 is CASSPGQVYGYTF. CDR3 nucleotide sequence: TGTGCCAGCAGTCCTGGACAGGTCTATGGCTACACCTTC.

This chain links TRBV7-2 with TRBJ1-3; D possibly corresponds to TRBD1 (5 bases). This CDR3 spans 16 amino acids. Germline V gene data show CDR1 as SGHTA and CDR2 as FQGNSA. Deletions cut 8 bases from V and 0 bases from J, with 17 bases between. The CDR3 here is CASSAYGGSSGNTIYF. In DNA, the CDR3 is TGTGCCAGCTCAGCTTATGGGGGGAGCTCTGGAAACACCATATATTTT.

This clonotype was recorded at least ten times. V and J are TRBV4-2 and TRBJ2-1, with 8 bases identical to TRBD2. V dropped 0 bases and J dropped 6; count of bases not matched to a gene: 10. The germline V gene has CDR1 LGHNA and CDR2 YNFKEQ. This CDR3 contains 17 residues. The CDR3 DNA reads as TGTGCCAGCAGCCAAGAAGGAGGGACTAGTCCCCCCAATGAGCAGTTCTTC. Translated, it gives CASSQEGGTSPPNEQFF.

This clonotype appeared many times. The chain links TRBV4-1 to TRBJ1-5; D is unclear. The CDR3 covers 16 residues. From germline, CDR1 is MGHRA and CDR2 YSYEKL. Trimming stripped 1 base from V and 5 bases from J, with 15 bases between. The CDR3 region is CASSQVREKGYQPQHF. The CDR3 DNA reads as TGCGCCAGCAGCCAAGTAAGGGAAAAAGGGTATCAGCCCCAGCATTTT.